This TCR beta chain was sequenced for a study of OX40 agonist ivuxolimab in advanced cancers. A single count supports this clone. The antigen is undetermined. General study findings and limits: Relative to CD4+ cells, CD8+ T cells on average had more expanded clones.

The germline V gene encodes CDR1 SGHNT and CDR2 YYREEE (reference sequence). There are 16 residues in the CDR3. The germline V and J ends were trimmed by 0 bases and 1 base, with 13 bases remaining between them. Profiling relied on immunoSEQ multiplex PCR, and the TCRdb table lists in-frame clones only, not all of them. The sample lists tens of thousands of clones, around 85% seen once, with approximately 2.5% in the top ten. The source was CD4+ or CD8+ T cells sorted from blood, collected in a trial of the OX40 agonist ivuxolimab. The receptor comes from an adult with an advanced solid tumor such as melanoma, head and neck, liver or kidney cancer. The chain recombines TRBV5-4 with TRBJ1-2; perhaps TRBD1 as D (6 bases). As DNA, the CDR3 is TGTGCCAGCAGCTTGGTGGGGGGCGCGAATAACTATGGCTACACCTTC. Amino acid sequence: CASSLVGGANNYGYTF. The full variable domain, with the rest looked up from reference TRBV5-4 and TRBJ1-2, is ETGVTQSPTHLIKTRGQQVTLRCSSQSGHNTVSWYQQALGQGPQFIFQYYREEENGRGNFPPRFSGLQFPNYSSELNVNALELDDSALYLCASSLVGGANNYGYTFGSGTRLTVV.